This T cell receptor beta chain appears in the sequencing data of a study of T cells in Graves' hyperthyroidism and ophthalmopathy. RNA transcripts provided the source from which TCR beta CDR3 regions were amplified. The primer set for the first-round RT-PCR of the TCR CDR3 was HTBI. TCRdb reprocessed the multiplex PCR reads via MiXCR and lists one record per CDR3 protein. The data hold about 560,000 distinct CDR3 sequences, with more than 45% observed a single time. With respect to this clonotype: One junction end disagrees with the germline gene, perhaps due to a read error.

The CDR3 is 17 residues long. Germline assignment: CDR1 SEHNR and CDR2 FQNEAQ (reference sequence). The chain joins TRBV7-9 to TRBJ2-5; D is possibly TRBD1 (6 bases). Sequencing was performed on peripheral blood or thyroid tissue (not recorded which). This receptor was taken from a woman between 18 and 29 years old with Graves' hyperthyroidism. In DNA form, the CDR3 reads TGCGCCAGCAGCCAGTACGGGACACCAAATTCGAAAGAGACCCAGTACTTC. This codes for CASSQYGTPNSKETQYF.